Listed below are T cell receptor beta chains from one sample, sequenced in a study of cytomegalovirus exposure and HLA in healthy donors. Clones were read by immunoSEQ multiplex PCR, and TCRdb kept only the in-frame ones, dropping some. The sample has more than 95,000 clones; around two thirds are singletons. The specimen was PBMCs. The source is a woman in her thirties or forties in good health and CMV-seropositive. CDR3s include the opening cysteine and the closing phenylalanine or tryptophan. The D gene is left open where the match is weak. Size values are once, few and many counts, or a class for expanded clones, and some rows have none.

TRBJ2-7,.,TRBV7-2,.,CASSLVSAYEQYF,TGTGCCAGCAGCTTAGTCTCTGCCTACGAGCAGTACTTC
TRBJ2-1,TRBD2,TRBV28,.,CASSSPWTSGTYEQFF,TGTGCCAGCAGTTCACCCTGGACTAGCGGGACTTATGAGCAGTTCTTC
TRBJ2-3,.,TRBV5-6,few,CASSLRTDTQYF,TGTGCCAGCAGCCTTCGCACAGATACGCAGTATTTT
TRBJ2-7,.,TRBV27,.,CASSPPMRESYEQYF,TGTGCCAGCAGTCCCCCCATGAGGGAAAGTTACGAGCAGTACTTC
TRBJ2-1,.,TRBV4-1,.,CASSQAPGRGGTREFF,TGCGCCAGCAGCCAAGCCCCAGGTCGAGGCGGGACCCGGGAGTTCTTC
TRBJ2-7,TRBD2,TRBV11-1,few,CASSSWGVAGVEQYF,TGTGCCAGCAGCTCCTGGGGGGTTGCGGGAGTCGAGCAGTACTTC
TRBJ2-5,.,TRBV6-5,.,CASSEAETQYF,TGTGCCAGCAGTGAAGCGGAGACCCAGTACTTC
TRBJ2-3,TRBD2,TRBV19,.,CASSFFSGGHSSTDTQYF,TGTGCCAGTAGTTTCTTTAGCGGGGGACATTCCTCCACAGATACGCAGTATTTT
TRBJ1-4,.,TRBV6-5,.,CASSSTTATNEKLFF,TGTGCCAGCAGTTCAACGACAGCAACTAATGAAAAACTGTTTTTT
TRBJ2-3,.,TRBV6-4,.,CARRKGVGTDTQYF,TGTGCCAGGAGAAAGGGAGTGGGCACAGATACGCAGTATTTT
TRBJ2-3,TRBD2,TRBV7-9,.,CASSLGLAERDTQYF,TGTGCCAGCAGCTTAGGACTAGCGGAGCGAGATACGCAGTATTTT
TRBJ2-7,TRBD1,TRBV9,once,CASSEGPGTAYEQYF,TGTGCCAGCAGCGAGGGGCCGGGGACAGCCTACGAGCAGTACTTC
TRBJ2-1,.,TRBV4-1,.,CASSFDSPHYNEQFF,TGCGCCAGCAGCTTCGACTCGCCGCATTACAATGAGCAGTTCTTC
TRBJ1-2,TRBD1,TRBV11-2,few,CASSLDGQGWGMGYGYTF,TGTGCCAGCAGCTTAGATGGACAGGGGTGGGGTATGGGCTATGGCTACACCTTC
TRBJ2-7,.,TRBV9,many,CASSGAGEQYF,TGTGCCAGCAGCGGGGCGGGCGAGCAGTACTTC
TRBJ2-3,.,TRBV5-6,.,CASSSGSVSTDTQYF,TGTGCCAGCAGCTCGGGAAGTGTTAGCACAGATACGCAGTATTTT
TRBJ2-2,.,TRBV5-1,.,CASSSERAGGGELFF,TGCGCCAGCAGCTCAGAGCGGGCCGGGGGCGGGGAGCTGTTTTTT
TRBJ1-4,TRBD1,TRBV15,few,CATSRGQGEEKLFF,TGTGCCACCAGCAGAGGCCAGGGGGAGGAAAAACTGTTTTTT
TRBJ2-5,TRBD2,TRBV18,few,CASSYPPAGQETQYF,TGTGCCAGCTCGTATCCCCCAGCGGGGCAAGAGACCCAGTACTTC
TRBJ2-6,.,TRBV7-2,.,CASSLFRANVLTF,TGTGCCAGCAGCTTATTCAGGGCCAACGTCCTGACTTTC